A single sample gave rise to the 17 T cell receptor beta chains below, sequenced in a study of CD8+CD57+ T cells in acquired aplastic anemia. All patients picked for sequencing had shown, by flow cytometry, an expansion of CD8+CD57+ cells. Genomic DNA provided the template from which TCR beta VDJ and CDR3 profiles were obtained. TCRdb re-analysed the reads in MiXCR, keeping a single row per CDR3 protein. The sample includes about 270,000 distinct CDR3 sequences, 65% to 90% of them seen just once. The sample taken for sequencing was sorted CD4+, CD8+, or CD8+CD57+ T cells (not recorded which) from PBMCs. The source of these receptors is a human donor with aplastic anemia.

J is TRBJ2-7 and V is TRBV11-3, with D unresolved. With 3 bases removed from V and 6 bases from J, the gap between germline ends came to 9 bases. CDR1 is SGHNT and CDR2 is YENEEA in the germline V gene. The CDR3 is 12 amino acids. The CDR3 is CASSLDRSEQYV. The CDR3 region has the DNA TGTGCCAGCAGCTTGGATCGGTCCGAGCAGTACGTC.

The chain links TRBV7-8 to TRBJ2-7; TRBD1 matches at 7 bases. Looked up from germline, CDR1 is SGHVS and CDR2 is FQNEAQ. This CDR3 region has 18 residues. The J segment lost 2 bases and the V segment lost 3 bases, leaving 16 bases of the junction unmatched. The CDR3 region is CASSFLGDGTALTYEQYV. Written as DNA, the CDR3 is TGTGCCAGCAGCTTTCTTGGCGACGGGACAGCCCTTACCTACGAGCAGTACGTC.

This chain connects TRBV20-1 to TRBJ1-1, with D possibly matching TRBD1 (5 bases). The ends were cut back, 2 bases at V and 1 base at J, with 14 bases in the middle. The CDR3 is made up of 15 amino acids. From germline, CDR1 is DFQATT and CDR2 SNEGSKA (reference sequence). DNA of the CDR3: TGCAGTGCTAGATCGGGGCGCGGTAAGAACACTGAAGCTTTCTTT. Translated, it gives CSARSGRGKNTEAFF.

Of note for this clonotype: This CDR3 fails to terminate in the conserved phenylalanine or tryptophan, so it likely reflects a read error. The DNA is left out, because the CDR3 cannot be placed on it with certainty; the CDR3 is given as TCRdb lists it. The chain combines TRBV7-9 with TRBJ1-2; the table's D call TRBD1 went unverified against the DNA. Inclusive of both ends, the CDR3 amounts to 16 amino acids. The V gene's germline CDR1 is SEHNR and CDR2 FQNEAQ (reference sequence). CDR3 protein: CASSLEGGARVYGYAP.

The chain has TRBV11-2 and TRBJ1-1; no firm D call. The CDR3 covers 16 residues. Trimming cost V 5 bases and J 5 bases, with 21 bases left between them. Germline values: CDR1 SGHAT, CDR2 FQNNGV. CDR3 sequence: CASSTPLQSSGTEAFF. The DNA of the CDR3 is TGTGCCAGCAGCACACCGTTACAGTCTTCGGGGACTGAAGCTTTCTTT.

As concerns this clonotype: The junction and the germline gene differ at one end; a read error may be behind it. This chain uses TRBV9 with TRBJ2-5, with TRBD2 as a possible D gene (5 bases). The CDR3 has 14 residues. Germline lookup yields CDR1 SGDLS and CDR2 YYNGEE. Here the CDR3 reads CASSGGSDPEYFDF. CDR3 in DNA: TGTGCCAGCAGCGGAGGGTCCGATCCGGAGTACTTTGACTTC.

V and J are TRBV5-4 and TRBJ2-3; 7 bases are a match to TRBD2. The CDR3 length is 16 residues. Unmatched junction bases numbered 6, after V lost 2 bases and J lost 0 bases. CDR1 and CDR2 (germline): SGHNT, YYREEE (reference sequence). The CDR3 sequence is CASSFTSETSTDTQYF. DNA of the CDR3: TGTGCCAGCAGCTTTACTAGCGAGACTAGCACAGATACGCAGTATTTT.

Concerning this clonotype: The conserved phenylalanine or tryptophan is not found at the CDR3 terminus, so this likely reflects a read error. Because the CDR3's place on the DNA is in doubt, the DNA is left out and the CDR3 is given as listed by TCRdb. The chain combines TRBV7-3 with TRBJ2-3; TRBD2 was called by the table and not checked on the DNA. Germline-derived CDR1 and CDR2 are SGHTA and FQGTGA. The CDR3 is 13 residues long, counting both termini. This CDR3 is CASGDGTKAFHGL.

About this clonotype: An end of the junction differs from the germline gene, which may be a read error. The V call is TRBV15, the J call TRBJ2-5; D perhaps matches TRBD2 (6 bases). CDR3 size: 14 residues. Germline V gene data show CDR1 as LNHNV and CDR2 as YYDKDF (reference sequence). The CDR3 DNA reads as TGTGTCTGCAGCAGAGGCAGCGATCGGGAGACCCGGTACTTC. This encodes CVCSRGSDRETRYF.

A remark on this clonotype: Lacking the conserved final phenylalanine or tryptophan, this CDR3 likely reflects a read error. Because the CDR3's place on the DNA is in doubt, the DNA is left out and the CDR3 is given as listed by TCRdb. CDR3 protein: CAGNFGGGPEPLYV. This chain uses TRBV2 with TRBJ2-3; the table assigns TRBD2, which was not confirmed against the DNA. The CDR3 length is 14 residues, termini included. Germline V CDR1 and CDR2: SNHLY, FYNNEI.

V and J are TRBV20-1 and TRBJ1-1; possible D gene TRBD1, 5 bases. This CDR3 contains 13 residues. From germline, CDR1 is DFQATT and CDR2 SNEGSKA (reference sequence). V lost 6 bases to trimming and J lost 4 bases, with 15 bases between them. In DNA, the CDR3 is TGCAGTGCCGACGGGGGTATCGGCACTGAAGCTTTCTTT. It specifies CSADGGIGTEAFF.

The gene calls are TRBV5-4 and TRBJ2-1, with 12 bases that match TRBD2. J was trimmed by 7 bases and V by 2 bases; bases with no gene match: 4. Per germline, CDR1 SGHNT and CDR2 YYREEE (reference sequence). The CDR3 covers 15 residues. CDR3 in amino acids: CASSFTSGGWNEQFF. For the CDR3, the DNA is TGTGCCAGCAGCTTTACTAGCGGGGGGTGGAATGAGCAGTTCTTC.

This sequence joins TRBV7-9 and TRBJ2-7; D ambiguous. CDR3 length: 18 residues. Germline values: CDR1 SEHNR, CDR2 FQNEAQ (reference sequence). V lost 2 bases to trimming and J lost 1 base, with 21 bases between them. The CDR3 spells CASSLHPGPTAQSYEQYV. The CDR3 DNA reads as TGTGCCAGCAGCTTACATCCAGGCCCCACAGCGCAGTCCTACGAGCAGTACGTC.

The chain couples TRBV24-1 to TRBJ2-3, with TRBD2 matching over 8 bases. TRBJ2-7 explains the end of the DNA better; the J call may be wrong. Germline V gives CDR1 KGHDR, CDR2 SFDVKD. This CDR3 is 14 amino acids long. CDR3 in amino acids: CATGLSGSRDAQYF. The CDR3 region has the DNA TGTGCCACCGGGTTAAGCGGGAGTAGGGATGCGCAGTACTTC.

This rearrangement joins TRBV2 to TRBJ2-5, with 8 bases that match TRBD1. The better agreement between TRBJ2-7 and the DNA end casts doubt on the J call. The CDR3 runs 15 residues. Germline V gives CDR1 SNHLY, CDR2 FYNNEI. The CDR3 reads CASGMTGQVSYEQYF. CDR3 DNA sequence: TGTGCCAGCGGCATGACGGGACAGGTCTCCTACGAGCAGTACTTC.

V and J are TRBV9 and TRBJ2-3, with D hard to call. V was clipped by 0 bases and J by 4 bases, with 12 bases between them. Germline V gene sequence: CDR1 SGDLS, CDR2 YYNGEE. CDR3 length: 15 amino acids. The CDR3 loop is CASSVGGSSADTQYF. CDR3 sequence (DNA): TGTGCCAGCAGCGTAGGGGGTTCATCGGCAGATACGCAGTATTTT.

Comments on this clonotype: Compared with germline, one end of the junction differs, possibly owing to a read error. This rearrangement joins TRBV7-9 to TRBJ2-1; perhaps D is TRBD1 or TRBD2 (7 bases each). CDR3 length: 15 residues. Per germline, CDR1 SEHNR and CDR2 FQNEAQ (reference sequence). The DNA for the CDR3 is TGTGCCAGCGTCCCAGGGGGGGCCGCGATCGATGAGCAGTCCTTC. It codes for CASVPGGAAIDEQSF. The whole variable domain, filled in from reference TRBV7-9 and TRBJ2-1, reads DTGVSQNPRHKITKRGQNVTFRCDPISEHNRLYWYRQTLGQGPEFLTYFQNEAQLEKSRLLSDRFSAERPKGSFSTLEIQRTEQGDSAMYLCASVPGGAAIDEQSFGPGTRLTVL.